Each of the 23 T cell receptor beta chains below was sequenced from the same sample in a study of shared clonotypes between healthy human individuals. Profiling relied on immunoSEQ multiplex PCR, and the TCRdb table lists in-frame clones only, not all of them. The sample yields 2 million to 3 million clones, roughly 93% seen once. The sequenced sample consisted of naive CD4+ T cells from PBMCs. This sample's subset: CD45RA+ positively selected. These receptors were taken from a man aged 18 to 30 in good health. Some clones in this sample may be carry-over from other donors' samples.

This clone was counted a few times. The chain's CDR3 is CASSLKGPNTEAFF. The CDR3 DNA follows: TGTGCCAGCAGCTTAAAGGGCCCGAACACTGAAGCTTTCTTT. V usage is TRBV7-9 and J usage is TRBJ1-1; D not resolved. Germline V lookup: CDR1 SEHNR, CDR2 FQNEAQ (reference sequence). V was cut by 2 bases and J by 1 base, with 8 bases left in between. This CDR3 has 14 amino acids. The variable domain in full, completed from reference TRBV7-9 and TRBJ1-1, reads DTGVSQNPRHKITKRGQNVTFRCDPISEHNRLYWYRQTLGQGPEFLTYFQNEAQLEKSRLLSDRFSAERPKGSFSTLEIQRTEQGDSAMYLCASSLKGPNTEAFFGQGTRLTVV.

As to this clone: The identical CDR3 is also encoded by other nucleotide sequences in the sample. In DNA form, the CDR3 reads TGTGCCAGCAGTTATTTGACAACAGATACGCAGTATTTT. Protein sequence: CASSYLTTDTQYF. The rearrangement links TRBV6-6 to TRBJ2-3, with D unresolved. The CDR3 is made up of 13 amino acids. In germline, CDR1 is MNHNY, CDR2 SVGAGI (reference sequence). The ends were cut back, 3 bases at V and 3 bases at J, with 7 bases in the middle.

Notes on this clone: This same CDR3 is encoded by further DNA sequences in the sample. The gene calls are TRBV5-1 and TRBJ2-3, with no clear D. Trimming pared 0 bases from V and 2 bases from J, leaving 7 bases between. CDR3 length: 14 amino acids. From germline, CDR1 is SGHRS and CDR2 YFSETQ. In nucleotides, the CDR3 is TGCGCCAGCAGCTTGGACAGTCACACAGATACGCAGTATTTT. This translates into CASSLDSHTDTQYF.

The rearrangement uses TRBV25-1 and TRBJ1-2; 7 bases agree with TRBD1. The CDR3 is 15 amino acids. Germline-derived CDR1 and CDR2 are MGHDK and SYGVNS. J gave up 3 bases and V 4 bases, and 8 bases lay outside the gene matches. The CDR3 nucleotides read TGTGCCAGCAGTGGCACAGGGGAGGGGGACTATGGCTACACCTTC. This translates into CASSGTGEGDYGYTF.

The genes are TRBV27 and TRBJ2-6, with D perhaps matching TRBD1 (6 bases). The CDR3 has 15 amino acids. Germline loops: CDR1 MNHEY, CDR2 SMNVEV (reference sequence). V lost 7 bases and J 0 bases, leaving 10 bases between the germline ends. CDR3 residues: CASTGATSGANVLTF. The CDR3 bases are TGTGCCAGCACAGGGGCGACCTCTGGGGCCAACGTCCTGACTTTC.

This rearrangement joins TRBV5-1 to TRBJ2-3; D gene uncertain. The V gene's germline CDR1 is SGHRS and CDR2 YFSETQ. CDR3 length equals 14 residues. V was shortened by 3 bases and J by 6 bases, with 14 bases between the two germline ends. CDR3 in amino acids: CASSWPENPDTQYF. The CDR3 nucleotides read TGCGCCAGCAGCTGGCCGGAAAACCCCGATACGCAGTATTTT.

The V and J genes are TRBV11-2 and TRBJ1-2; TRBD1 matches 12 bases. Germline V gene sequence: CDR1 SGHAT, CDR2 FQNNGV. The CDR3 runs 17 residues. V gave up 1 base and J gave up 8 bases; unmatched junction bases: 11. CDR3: CASSLALGGQGAEGYTF. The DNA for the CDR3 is TGTGCCAGCAGCTTAGCGCTGGGGGGACAGGGGGCAGAAGGCTACACCTTC.

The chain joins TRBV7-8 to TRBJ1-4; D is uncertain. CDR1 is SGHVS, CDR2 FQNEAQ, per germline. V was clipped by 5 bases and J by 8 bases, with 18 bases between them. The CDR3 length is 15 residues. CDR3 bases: TGTGCCAGCAGCCCCCAGAATCGCCCCGGGGAAAAACTGTTTTTT. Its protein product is CASSPQNRPGEKLFF.

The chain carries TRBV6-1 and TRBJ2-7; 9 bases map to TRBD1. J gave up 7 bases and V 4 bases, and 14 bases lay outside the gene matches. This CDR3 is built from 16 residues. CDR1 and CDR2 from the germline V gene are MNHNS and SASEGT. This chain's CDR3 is CASSAASPGQGKEQYF. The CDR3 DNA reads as TGTGCCAGCAGTGCTGCTTCTCCGGGACAGGGTAAAGAGCAGTACTTC.

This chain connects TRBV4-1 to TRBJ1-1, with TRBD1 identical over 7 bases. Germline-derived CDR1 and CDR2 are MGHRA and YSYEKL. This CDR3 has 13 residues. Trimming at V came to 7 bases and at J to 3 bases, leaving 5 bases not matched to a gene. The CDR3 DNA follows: TGCGCCAGCAATCGGCAGGGGGACACTGAAGCTTTCTTT. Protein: CASNRQGDTEAFF.

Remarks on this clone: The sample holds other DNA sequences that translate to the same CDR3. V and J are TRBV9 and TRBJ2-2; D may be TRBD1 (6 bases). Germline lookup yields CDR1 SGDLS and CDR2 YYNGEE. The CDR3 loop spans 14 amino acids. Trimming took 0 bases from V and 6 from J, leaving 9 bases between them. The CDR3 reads CASSVVGAPGELFF. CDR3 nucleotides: TGTGCCAGCAGCGTAGTGGGGGCCCCCGGGGAGCTGTTTTTT.

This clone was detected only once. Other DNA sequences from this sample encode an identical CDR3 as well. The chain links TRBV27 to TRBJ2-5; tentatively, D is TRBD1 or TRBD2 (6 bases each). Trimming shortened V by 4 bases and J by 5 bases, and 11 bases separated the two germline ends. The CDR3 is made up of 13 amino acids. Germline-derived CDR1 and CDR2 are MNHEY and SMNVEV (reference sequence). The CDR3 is CASSSRGQETQYF. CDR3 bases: TGTGCCAGCAGTTCCCGGGGGCAGGAGACCCAGTACTTC.

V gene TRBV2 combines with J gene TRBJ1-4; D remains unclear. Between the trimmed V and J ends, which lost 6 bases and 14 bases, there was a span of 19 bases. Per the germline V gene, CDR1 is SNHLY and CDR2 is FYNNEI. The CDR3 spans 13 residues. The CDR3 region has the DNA TGTGCCAGCAGATCTAACTCGCGTCAGTCCCTGTTTTTT. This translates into CASRSNSRQSLFF.

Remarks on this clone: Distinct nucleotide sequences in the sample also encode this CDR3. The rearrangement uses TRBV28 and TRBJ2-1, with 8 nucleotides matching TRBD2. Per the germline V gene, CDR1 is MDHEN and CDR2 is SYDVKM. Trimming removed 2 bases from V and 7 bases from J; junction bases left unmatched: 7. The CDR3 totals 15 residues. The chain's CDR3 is CASSLGGGRWNEQFF. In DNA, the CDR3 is TGTGCCAGCAGTTTAGGGGGCGGGAGGTGGAATGAGCAGTTCTTC.

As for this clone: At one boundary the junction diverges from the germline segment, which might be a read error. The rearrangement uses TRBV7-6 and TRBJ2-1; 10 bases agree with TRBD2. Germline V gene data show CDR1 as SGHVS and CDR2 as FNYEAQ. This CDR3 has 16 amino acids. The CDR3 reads CVSSLIAGGSYNEQFF. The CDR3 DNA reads TGTGTCAGCAGCTTGATAGCGGGAGGCTCCTACAATGAGCAGTTCTTC.

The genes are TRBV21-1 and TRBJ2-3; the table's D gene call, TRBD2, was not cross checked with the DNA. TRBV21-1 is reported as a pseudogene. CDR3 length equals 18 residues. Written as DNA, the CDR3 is TGTGCCAGCAGCAAAGCTGCAATAGCGGGAGGGCCAGGAGATACGCAGTATTTT. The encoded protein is CASSKAAIAGGPGDTQYF.

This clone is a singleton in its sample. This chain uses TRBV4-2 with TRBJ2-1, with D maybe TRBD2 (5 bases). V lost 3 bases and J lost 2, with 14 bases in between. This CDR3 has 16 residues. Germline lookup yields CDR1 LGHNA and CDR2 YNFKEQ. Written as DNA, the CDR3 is TGTGCCAGCAGCCAGGCTAATAGCGCCACCTACAATGAGCAGTTCTTC. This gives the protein CASSQANSATYNEQFF.

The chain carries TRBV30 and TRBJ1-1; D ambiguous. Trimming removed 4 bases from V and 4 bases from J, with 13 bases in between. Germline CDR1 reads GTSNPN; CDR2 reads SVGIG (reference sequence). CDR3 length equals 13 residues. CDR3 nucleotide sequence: TGTGCCTGGACCGGGCCCTTGAGCACTGAAGCTTTCTTT. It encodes CAWTGPLSTEAFF.

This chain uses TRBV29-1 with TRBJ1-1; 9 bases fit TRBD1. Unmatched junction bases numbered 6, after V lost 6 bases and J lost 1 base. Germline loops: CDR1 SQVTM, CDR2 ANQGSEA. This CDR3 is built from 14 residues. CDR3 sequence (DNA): TGCAGCGTCCGGCGGACAGGGGCGAACACTGAAGCTTTCTTT. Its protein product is CSVRRTGANTEAFF.

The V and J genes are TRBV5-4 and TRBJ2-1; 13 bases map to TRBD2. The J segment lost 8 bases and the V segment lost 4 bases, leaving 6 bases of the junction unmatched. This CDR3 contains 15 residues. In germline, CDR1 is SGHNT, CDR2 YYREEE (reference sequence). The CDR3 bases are TGTGCCAGCAGCGCAACCGGGACTAGCGGGGATGAGCAGTTCTTC. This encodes CASSATGTSGDEQFF.

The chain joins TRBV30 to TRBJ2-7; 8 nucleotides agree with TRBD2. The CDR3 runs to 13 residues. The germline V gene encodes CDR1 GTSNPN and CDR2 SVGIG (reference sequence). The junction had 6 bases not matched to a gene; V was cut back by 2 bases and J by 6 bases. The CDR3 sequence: CAWSWGLDAEQYF. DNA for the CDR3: TGTGCCTGGAGTTGGGGACTAGACGCCGAGCAGTACTTC.

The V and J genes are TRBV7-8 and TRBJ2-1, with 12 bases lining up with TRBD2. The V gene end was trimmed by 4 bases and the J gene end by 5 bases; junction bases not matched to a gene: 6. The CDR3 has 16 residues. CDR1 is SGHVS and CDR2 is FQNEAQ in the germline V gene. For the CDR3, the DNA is TGTGCCAGCAGCTCCACAGGACTAGCGGGGCACAATGAGCAGTTCTTC. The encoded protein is CASSSTGLAGHNEQFF.

CDR3 sequence reads: CASSQDIAGGFRTTDTQYF. The CDR3, as DNA: TGCGCCAGCAGCCAAGATATAGCGGGAGGCTTTAGGACCACAGATACGCAGTATTTT. This sequence joins TRBV4-1 and TRBJ2-3, with 10 bases that match TRBD2. The CDR3 consists of 19 residues. Trimming took 0 bases from V and 2 from J; bases not matched to a gene: 11. The germline V gene encodes CDR1 MGHRA and CDR2 YSYEKL.